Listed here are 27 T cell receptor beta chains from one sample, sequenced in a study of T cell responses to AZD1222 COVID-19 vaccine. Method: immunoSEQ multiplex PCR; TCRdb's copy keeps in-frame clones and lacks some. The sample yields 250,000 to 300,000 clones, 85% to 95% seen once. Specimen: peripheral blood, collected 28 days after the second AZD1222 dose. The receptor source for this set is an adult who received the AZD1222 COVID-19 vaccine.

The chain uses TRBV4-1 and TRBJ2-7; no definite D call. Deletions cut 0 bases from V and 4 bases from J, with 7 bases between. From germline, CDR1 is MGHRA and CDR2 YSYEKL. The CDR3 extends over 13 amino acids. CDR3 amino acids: CASSQDPMYEQYF. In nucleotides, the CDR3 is TGCGCCAGCAGCCAAGATCCGATGTACGAGCAGTACTTC.

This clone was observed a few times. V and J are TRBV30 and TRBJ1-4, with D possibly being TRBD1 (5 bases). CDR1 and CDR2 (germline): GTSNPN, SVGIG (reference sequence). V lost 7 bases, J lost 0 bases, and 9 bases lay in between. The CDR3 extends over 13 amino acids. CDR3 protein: CASRQTTNEKLFF. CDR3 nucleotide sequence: TGTGCCTCCAGACAGACAACTAATGAAAAACTGTTTTTT.

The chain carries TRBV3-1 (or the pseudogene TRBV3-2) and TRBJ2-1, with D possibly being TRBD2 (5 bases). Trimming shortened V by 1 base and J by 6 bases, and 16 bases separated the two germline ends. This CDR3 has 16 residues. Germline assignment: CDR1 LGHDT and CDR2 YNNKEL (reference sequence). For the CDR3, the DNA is TGTGCCAGCAGCCAAGGGGCCTCATGGGGAGTCAATGAGCAGTTCTTC. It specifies CASSQGASWGVNEQFF.

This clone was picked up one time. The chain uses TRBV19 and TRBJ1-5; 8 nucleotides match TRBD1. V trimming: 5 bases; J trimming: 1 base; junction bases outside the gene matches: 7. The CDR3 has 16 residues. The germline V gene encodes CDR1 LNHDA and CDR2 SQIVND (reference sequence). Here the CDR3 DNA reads TGTGCCAGTAGTTCGTCAGGGGGCGCGAGCAATCAGCCCCAGCATTTT. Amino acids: CASSSSGGASNQPQHF.

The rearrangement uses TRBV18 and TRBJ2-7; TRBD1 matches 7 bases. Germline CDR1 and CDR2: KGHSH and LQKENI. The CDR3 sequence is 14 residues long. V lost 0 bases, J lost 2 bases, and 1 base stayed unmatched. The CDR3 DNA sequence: TGTGCCAGCTCACCACCGGGACAGCCCTACGAGCAGTACTTC. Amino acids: CASSPPGQPYEQYF. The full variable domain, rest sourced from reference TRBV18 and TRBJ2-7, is NAGVMQNPRHLVRRRGQEARLRCSPMKGHSHVYWYRQLPEEGLKFMVYLQKENIIDESGMPKERFSAEFPKEGPSILRIQQVVRGDSAAYFCASSPPGQPYEQYFGPGTRLTVT.

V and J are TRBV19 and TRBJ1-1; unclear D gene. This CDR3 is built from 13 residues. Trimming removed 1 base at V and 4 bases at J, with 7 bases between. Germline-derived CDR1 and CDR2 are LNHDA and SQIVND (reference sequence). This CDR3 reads CASSIGPSTEAFF. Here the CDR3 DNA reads TGTGCCAGTAGTATAGGCCCCTCCACTGAAGCTTTCTTT.

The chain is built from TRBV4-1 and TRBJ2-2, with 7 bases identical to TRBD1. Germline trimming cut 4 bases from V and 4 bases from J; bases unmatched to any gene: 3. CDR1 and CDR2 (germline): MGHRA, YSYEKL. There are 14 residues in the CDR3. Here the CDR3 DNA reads TGCGCCAGCAGCCCGACAGGGAGCACCGGGGAGCTGTTTTTT. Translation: CASSPTGSTGELFF.

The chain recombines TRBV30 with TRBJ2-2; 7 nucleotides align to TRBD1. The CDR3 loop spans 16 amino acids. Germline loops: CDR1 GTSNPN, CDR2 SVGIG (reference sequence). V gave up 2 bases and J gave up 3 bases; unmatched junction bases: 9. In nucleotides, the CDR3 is TGTGCCTGGAGTCGGCCCGGGACAGCCTACACCGGGGAGCTGTTTTTT. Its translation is CAWSRPGTAYTGELFF. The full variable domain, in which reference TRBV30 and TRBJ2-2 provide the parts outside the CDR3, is SQTIHQWPATLVQPVGSPLSLECTVEGTSNPNLYWYRQAAGRGLQLLFYSVGIGQISSEVPQNLSASRPQDRQFILSSKKLLLSDSGFYLCAWSRPGTAYTGELFFGEGSRLTVL.

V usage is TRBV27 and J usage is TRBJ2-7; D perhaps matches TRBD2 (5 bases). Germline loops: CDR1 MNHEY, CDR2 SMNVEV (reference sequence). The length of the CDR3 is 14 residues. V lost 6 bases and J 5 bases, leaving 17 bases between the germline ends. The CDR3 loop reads CASSPFGSSHEQYF. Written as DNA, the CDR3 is TGTGCCAGCAGCCCCTTCGGGTCTAGCCACGAGCAGTACTTC.

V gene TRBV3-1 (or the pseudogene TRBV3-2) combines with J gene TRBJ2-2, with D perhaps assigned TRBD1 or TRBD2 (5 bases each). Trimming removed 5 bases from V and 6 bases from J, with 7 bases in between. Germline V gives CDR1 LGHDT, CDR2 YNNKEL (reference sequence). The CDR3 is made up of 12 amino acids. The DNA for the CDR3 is TGTGCCAGCAGCTTGGGGGCCGGGGAGCTGTTTTTT. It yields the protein CASSLGAGELFF.

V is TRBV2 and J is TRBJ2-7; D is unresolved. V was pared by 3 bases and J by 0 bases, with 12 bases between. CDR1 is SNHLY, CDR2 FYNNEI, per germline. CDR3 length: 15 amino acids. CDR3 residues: CASSDLSDFSYEQYF. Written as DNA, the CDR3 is TGTGCCAGCAGTGATCTTTCAGATTTCTCCTACGAGCAGTACTTC.

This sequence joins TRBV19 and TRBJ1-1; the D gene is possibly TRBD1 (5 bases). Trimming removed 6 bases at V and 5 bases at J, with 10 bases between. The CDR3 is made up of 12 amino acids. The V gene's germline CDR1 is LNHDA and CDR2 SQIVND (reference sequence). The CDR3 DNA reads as TGTGCCAGTAGCTGGGGGGGGACTGAAGCTTTCTTT. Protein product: CASSWGGTEAFF.

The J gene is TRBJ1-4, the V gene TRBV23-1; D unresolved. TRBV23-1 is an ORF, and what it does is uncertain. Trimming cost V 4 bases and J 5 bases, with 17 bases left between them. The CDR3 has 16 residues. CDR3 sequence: CASSPIVRRSNEKLFF. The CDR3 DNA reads TGCGCCAGCAGTCCAATAGTTAGGCGGTCGAATGAAAAACTGTTTTTT.

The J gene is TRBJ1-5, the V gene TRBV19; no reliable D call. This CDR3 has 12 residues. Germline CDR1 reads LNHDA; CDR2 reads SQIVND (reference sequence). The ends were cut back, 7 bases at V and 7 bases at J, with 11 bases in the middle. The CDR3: CASTLGGQPQHF. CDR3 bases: TGTGCCAGTACGCTAGGCGGCCAGCCCCAGCATTTT.

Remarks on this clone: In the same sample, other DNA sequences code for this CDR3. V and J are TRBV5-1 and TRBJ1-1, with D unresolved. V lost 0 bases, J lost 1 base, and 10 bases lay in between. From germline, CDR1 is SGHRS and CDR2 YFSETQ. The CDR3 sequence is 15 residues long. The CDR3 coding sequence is TGCGCCAGCAGCTTGGAAGGCAGCAAGAACACTGAAGCTTTCTTT. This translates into CASSLEGSKNTEAFF.

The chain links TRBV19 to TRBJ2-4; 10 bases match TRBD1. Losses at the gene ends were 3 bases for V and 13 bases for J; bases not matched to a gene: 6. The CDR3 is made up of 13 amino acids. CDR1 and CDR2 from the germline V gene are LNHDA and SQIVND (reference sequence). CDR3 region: CASSIETGGDQYF. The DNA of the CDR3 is TGTGCCAGTAGTATTGAGACAGGGGGCGACCAGTACTTC.

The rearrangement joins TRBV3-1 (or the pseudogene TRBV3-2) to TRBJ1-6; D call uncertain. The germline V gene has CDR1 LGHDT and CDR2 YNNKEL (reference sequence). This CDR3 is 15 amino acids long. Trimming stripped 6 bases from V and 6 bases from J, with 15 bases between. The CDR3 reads CASRTAMVANSPLHF. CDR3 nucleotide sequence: TGTGCCAGCAGAACGGCGATGGTGGCTAATTCACCCCTCCACTTT.

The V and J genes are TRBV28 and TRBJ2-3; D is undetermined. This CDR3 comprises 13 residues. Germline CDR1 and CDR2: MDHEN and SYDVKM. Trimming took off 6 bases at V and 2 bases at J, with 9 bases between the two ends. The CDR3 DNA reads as TGTGCCAGCAGCCAAGAAAACACAGATACGCAGTATTTT. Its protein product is CASSQENTDTQYF.

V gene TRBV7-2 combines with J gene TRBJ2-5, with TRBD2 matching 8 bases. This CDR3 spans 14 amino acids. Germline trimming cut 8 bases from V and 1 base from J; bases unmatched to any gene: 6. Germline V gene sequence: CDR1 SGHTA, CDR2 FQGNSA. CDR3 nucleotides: TGTGCCAGCGGCATCGGACTAGCCCAAGAGACCCAGTACTTC. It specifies CASGIGLAQETQYF.

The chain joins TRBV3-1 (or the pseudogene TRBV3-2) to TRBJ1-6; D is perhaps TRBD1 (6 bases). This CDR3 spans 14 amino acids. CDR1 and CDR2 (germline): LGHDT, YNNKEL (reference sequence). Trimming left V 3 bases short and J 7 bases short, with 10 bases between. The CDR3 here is CASSHQGSNSPLHF. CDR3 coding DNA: TGTGCCAGCAGCCATCAGGGGAGCAATTCACCCCTCCACTTT.

Here the CDR3 reads CASSLAGTGDATF. The CDR3 region has the DNA TGCGCCAGCAGCTTGGCCGGGACAGGCGATGCCACCTTC. The chain carries TRBV5-1 and TRBJ1-2; 8 bases map to TRBD1. The CDR3 contains 13 residues. In germline, CDR1 is SGHRS, CDR2 YFSETQ. Losses at the gene ends were 0 bases for V and 13 bases for J; bases not matched to a gene: 8.

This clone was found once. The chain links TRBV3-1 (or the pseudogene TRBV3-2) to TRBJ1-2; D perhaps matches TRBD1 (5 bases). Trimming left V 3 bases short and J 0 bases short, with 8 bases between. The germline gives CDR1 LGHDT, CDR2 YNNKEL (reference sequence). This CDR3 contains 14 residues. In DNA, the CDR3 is TGTGCCAGCAGCCATGGACACGCTAACTATGGCTACACCTTC. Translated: CASSHGHANYGYTF.

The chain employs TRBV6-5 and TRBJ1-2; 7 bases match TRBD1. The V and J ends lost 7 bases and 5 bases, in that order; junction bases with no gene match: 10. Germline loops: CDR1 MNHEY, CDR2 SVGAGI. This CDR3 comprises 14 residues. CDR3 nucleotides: TGTGCCAGCAACCGGGACAGTGAAGGGTATGGCTACACCTTC. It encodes CASNRDSEGYGYTF.

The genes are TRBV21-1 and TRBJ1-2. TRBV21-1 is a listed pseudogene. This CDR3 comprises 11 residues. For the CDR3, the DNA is TGTGCCAGCAGCCTCGCAAGGGGCTACACCTTC. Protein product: CASSLARGYTF.

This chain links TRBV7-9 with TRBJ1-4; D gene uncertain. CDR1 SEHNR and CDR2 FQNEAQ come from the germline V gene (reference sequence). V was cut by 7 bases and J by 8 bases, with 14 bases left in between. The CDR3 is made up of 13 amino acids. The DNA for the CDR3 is TGTGCCAGCACCCAGTCGGGGAACGAAAAACTGTTTTTT. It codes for CASTQSGNEKLFF.

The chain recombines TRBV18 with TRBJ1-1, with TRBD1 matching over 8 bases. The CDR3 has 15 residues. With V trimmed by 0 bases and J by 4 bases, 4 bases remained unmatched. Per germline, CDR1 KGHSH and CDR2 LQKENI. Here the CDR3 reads CASSPPPRGPTEAFF. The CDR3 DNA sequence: TGTGCCAGCTCACCACCGCCCAGGGGGCCCACTGAAGCTTTCTTT.

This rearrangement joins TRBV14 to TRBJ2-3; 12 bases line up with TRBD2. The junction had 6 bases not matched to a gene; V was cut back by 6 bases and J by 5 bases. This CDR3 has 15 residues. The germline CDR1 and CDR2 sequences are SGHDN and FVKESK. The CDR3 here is CASRPTSGRGDTQYF. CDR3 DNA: TGTGCCAGCAGGCCGACTAGCGGGAGAGGAGATACGCAGTATTTT.